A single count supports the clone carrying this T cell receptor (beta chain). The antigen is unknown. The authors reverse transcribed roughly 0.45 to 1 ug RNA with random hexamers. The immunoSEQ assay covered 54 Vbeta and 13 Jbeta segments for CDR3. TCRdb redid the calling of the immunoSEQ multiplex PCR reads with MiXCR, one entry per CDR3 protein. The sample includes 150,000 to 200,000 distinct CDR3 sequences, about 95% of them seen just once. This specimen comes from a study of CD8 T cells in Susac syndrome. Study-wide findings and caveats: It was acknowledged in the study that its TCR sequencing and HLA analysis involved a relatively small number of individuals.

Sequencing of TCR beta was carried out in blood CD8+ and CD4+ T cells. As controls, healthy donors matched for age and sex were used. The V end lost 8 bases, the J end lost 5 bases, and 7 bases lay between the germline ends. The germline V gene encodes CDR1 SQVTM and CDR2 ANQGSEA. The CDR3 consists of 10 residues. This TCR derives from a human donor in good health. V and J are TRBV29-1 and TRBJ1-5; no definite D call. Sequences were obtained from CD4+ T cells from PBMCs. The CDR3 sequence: CSLRYQPQHF. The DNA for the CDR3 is TGCAGCTTGCGGTATCAGCCCCAGCATTTT.